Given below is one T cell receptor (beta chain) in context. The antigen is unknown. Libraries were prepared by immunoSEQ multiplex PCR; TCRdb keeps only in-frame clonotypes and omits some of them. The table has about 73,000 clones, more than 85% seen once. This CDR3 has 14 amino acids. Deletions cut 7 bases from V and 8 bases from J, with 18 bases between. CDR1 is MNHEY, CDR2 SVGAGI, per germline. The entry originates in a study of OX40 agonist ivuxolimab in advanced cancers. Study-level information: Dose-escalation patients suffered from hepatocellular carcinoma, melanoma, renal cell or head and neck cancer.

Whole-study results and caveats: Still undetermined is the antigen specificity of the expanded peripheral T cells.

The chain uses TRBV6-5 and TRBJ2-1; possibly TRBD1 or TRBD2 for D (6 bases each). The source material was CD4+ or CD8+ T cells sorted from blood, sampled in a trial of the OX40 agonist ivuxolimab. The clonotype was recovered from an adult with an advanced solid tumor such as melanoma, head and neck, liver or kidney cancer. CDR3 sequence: CASTFSRGGHEQFF. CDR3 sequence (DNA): TGTGCCAGCACGTTCTCCAGGGGAGGACATGAGCAGTTCTTC.